The clone carrying this T cell receptor (beta chain) was observed once. Its target is unknown. This entry belongs to a study of cytomegalovirus exposure and HLA in healthy donors. Study observations and caveats: Cytomegalovirus association was assigned to 150 to 200 TCR beta chains.

The PCR contained 60 Vbeta and 13 Jbeta primers. Measured with immunoSEQ multiplex PCR; TCRdb has only the in-frame clones, and not every one. This table has over 150,000 clones, 75% to 85% appearing once. After removal of 1 base from V and 7 bases from J, the junction contained 6 bases not matched to a gene. Germline V gives CDR1 SGHVS, CDR2 FQNEAQ. The CDR3 loop spans 15 amino acids. This rearrangement joins TRBV7-8 to TRBJ2-5, with 10 bases fitting TRBD2. The material sequenced was PBMCs. The clonotype originates from a woman in her sixties in good health and CMV-seropositive. The DNA for the CDR3 is TGTGCCAGCAGCTTAGTTCGGGCTAGCGGGGGGACCCAGTACTTC. Its protein product is CASSLVRASGGTQYF.